Below, 22 T cell receptor beta chains from the same sample are listed, as sequenced in a study of beta chain features in type 1 diabetes. Sequenced material consisted of expressed TCRB transcripts (all of the isolated RNA was reverse transcribed). TCRdb's table, derived via immunoSEQ multiplex PCR, lists solely in-frame clones and lacks some. The table records 400,000 to 600,000 clones, around 30% of them present only once. The specimen was naive CD4+ T cells from blood. These receptor sequences come from a man aged 18-30 years in good health.

J is TRBJ2-7 and V is TRBV29-1, with a tentative D call TRBD2 (6 bases). Germline values: CDR1 SQVTM, CDR2 ANQGSEA. V was trimmed by 3 bases and J by 2 bases, leaving 11 bases between them. The CDR3 is made up of 13 amino acids. The CDR3 region has the DNA TGCAGCGTTGATGCCGGGAGTCCCTACGAGCAGTACTTC. Encoded protein: CSVDAGSPYEQYF.

The V and J genes are TRBV4-1 and TRBJ2-7; 13 bases are a match to TRBD2. CDR1 and CDR2 from the germline V gene are MGHRA and YSYEKL. V lost 2 bases, J lost 0 bases, and 7 bases stayed unmatched. This CDR3 is 18 amino acids long. CDR3 in amino acids: CASSQPGLAGRSSYEQYF. Written as DNA, the CDR3 is TGCGCCAGCAGCCAACCGGGACTAGCGGGAAGGAGCTCCTACGAGCAGTACTTC.

The gene calls are TRBV7-9 and TRBJ2-2; no clear D gene. V was cut by 5 bases and J by 6 bases, with 16 bases left in between. This CDR3 region has 15 residues. The germline V gene has CDR1 SEHNR and CDR2 FQNEAQ (reference sequence). CDR3 sequence reads: CASSPDRRVAGELFF. CDR3 DNA sequence: TGTGCCAGCAGCCCCGATCGCCGCGTCGCCGGGGAGCTGTTTTTT.

The chain uses TRBV9 and TRBJ2-1, with 11 bases identical to TRBD2. CDR1 SGDLS and CDR2 YYNGEE come from the germline V gene. V shed 4 bases, J shed 2 bases, and the junction held 5 bases outside the gene matches. This CDR3 is 16 amino acids long. The CDR3 here is CASSKGLAGTYNEQFF. In DNA form, the CDR3 reads TGTGCCAGCAGCAAAGGACTAGCGGGCACCTACAATGAGCAGTTCTTC.

This chain connects TRBV6-1 to TRBJ1-4, with 8 bases fitting TRBD1. Per the germline V gene, CDR1 is MNHNS and CDR2 is SASEGT. The CDR3 is made up of 14 amino acids. Unmatched junction bases numbered 3, after V lost 4 bases and J lost 5 bases. The CDR3 here is CASSAWDRNEKLFF. The DNA for the CDR3 is TGTGCCAGCAGTGCTTGGGACAGGAATGAAAAACTGTTTTTT.

This clone has just a few counts. This chain links TRBV30 with TRBJ2-6; D is ambiguous. Germline V gives CDR1 GTSNPN, CDR2 SVGIG (reference sequence). This CDR3 spans 13 amino acids. V lost 3 bases, J lost 0 bases, and 3 bases lay in between. The CDR3 protein is CAWRFSGANVLTF. The CDR3 coding sequence is TGTGCCTGGAGATTCTCTGGGGCCAACGTCCTGACTTTC.

The chain employs TRBV7-9 and TRBJ2-1; TRBD2 agrees at 15 bases. The CDR3 extends over 15 amino acids. V shed 7 bases, J shed 8 bases, and the junction held 6 bases outside the gene matches. Germline CDR1 is SEHNR and CDR2 is FQNEAQ (reference sequence). This CDR3 is CASTPGTSGRYEQFF. The CDR3 DNA sequence: TGTGCCAGCACCCCTGGGACTAGCGGGAGGTATGAGCAGTTCTTC.

This clone was found a few times. This chain uses TRBV7-2 with TRBJ2-3, with D perhaps assigned TRBD1 or TRBD2 (6 bases each). CDR1 is SGHTA and CDR2 is FQGNSA in the germline V gene. V lost 8 bases and J lost 6, with 21 bases in between. This CDR3 has 15 amino acids. The CDR3 region is CASLPGAHRGDTQYF. Here the CDR3 DNA reads TGTGCCAGCTTGCCGGGGGCTCATCGAGGGGATACGCAGTATTTT.

This rearrangement joins TRBV6-1 to TRBJ2-1; the D is unclear. CDR1 and CDR2 from the germline V gene are MNHNS and SASEGT. The CDR3 sequence is 15 residues long. Trimming removed 5 bases from V and 0 bases from J, with 11 bases in between. CDR3 region: CASSNPHHSYNEQFF. In nucleotides, the CDR3 is TGTGCCAGCAGTAACCCACACCACTCCTACAATGAGCAGTTCTTC.

The chain joins TRBV19 to TRBJ2-7, with D uncertain. CDR3 length: 13 amino acids. Looked up from germline, CDR1 is LNHDA and CDR2 is SQIVND (reference sequence). Deletions cut 5 bases from V and 0 bases from J, with 8 bases between. CDR3: CASSLLGSYEQYF. CDR3 bases: TGTGCCAGTAGTTTACTGGGCTCCTACGAGCAGTACTTC.

This chain links TRBV9 with TRBJ2-3; no clear D gene. V was cut by 3 bases and J by 0 bases, with 11 bases left in between. In germline, CDR1 is SGDLS, CDR2 YYNGEE. CDR3 size: 15 residues. CDR3 sequence reads: CASSAYPGSTDTQYF. The CDR3 DNA sequence: TGTGCCAGCAGCGCTTACCCAGGTAGCACAGATACGCAGTATTTT.

V is TRBV30 and J is TRBJ1-2; TRBD1 matches 9 bases. CDR3 length: 15 amino acids. The junction had 5 bases not matched to a gene; V was cut back by 1 base and J by 2 bases. Germline CDR1 and CDR2: GTSNPN and SVGIG (reference sequence). CDR3 residues: CAWSAHRGPNYGYTF. CDR3 sequence (DNA): TGTGCCTGGAGTGCTCACAGGGGGCCCAACTATGGCTACACCTTC.

The rearrangement joins TRBV20-1 to TRBJ2-7, with unresolved D. CDR1 and CDR2 from the germline V gene are DFQATT and SNEGSKA (reference sequence). This CDR3 has 11 residues. The ends were cut back, 7 bases at V and 2 bases at J, with 9 bases in the middle. The CDR3 DNA follows: TGCAGTGTATACAGAGCCTACGAGCAGTACTTC. The encoded protein is CSVYRAYEQYF.

With regard to this clone: The sample carries other DNA sequences with the same CDR3. The chain carries TRBV30 and TRBJ1-2; TRBD1 is a possible D gene (5 bases). The V end lost 0 bases, the J end lost 2 bases, and 7 bases lay between the germline ends. The CDR3 runs 13 residues. Germline CDR1 and CDR2: GTSNPN and SVGIG (reference sequence). CDR3: CAWSVGANYGYTF. The CDR3 region has the DNA TGTGCCTGGAGTGTAGGGGCAAACTATGGCTACACCTTC. Based on the CDR3 plus reference TRBV30 and TRBJ1-2, the full variable domain is SQTIHQWPATLVQPVGSPLSLECTVEGTSNPNLYWYRQAAGRGLQLLFYSVGIGQISSEVPQNLSASRPQDRQFILSSKKLLLSDSGFYLCAWSVGANYGYTFGSGTRLTVV.

The CDR3 loop is CASSPGGQLSTDTQYF. For the CDR3, the DNA is TGTGCCAGCTCACCAGGGGGACAGCTAAGCACAGATACGCAGTATTTT. V usage is TRBV18 and J usage is TRBJ2-3; TRBD1 agrees at 7 bases. CDR1 is KGHSH, CDR2 LQKENI, per germline. The trim removed 2 bases at V and 0 bases at J, leaving 5 bases unmatched. CDR3 length: 16 amino acids.

The V gene is TRBV5-6, the J gene TRBJ2-1, with 7 bases lining up with TRBD1. Germline V gene sequence: CDR1 SGHDT, CDR2 YYEEEE. V trimming: 1 base; J trimming: 8 bases; junction bases outside the gene matches: 9. This CDR3 has 15 amino acids. CDR3 DNA sequence: TGTGCCAGCAGCTTGAGGGACAGCTCTCGGGATGAGCAGTTCTTC. Protein product: CASSLRDSSRDEQFF.

The chain employs TRBV6-5 and TRBJ2-1; 12 nucleotides line up with TRBD2. Germline lookup yields CDR1 MNHEY and CDR2 SVGAGI. The CDR3 covers 15 residues. With V trimmed by 7 bases and J by 7 bases, 8 bases remained unmatched. CDR3: CASTRPSGRGNEQFF. CDR3 nucleotides: TGTGCCAGCACCCGACCTAGCGGGAGGGGGAATGAGCAGTTCTTC.

As to this clone: The same CDR3 can be traced to other DNA sequences in this sample. The chain carries TRBV5-4 and TRBJ2-5, with D unresolved. Germline V lookup: CDR1 SGHNT, CDR2 YYREEE (reference sequence). The CDR3 covers 14 residues. V lost 0 bases, J lost 1 base, and 7 bases lay in between. CDR3 coding DNA: TGTGCCAGCAGCTTGGCCGCCGCCCAAGAGACCCAGTACTTC. Protein product: CASSLAAAQETQYF.

V is TRBV29-1 and J is TRBJ1-2, with 8 bases matching TRBD1. Unmatched junction bases numbered 5, after V lost 4 bases and J lost 4 bases. CDR1 is SQVTM, CDR2 ANQGSEA, per germline. The CDR3 consists of 13 residues. The CDR3 loop reads CSVGTGNGYGYTF. In nucleotides, the CDR3 is TGCAGCGTTGGGACAGGGAACGGCTATGGCTACACCTTC.

The chain has TRBV28 and TRBJ2-5; a possible D gene is TRBD2 (6 bases). CDR3 length: 15 amino acids. The germline gives CDR1 MDHEN, CDR2 SYDVKM. V gave up 5 bases and J gave up 2 bases, with 15 bases separating them. CDR3 sequence: CASSPAGTPQETQYF. The DNA of the CDR3 is TGTGCCAGCAGTCCGGCCGGGACTCCACAAGAGACCCAGTACTTC.

This chain connects TRBV2 to TRBJ2-3; D is uncertain. The CDR3 runs to 17 residues. The germline V gene encodes CDR1 SNHLY and CDR2 FYNNEI. Trimming removed 4 bases at V and 1 base at J, with 18 bases between. CDR3 coding DNA: TGTGCCAGCAGTGTCCCCAAGGAGCACCAGGGCACAGATACGCAGTATTTT. This codes for CASSVPKEHQGTDTQYF.

This sequence joins TRBV23-1 and TRBJ2-1, with D hard to call. TRBV23-1 is classed as an ORF, of uncertain function. V dropped 6 bases and J dropped 4 bases, with 10 bases sitting between them. CDR3 length: 13 residues. CDR3 sequence reads: CASRKTLYNEQFF. The CDR3 nucleotides read TGCGCCAGCAGAAAAACCCTATACAATGAGCAGTTCTTC.